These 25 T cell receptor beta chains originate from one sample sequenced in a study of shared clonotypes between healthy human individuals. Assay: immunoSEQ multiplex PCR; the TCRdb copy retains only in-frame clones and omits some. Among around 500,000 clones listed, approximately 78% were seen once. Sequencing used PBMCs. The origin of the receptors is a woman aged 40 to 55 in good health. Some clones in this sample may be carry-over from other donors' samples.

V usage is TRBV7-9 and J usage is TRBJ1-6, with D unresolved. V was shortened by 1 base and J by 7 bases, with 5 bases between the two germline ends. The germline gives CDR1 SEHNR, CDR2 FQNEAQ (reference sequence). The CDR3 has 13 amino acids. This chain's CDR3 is CASSLDSNSPLHF. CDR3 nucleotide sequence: TGTGCCAGCAGCTTAGACAGCAATTCACCCCTCCACTTT.

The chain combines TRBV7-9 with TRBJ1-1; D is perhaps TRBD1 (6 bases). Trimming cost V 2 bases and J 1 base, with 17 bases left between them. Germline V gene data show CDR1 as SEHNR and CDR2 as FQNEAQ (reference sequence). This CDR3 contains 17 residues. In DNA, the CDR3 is TGTGCCAGCAGCTTATGGAGGGGGAGGCTCCCGAACACTGAAGCTTTCTTT. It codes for CASSLWRGRLPNTEAFF.

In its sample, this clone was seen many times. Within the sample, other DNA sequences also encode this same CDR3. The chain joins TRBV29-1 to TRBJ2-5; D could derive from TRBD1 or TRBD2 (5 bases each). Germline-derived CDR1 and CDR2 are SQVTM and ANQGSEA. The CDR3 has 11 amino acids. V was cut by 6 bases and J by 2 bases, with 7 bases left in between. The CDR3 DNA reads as TGCAGCGTGGGGGAACAAGAGACCCAGTACTTC. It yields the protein CSVGEQETQYF.

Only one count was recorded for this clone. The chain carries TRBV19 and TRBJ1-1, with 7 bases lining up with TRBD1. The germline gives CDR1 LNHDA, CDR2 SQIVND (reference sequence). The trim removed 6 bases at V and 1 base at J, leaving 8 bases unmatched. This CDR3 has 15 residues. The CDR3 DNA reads TGTGCCAGTAGACCTCGACAGGGAAAGAACACTGAAGCTTTCTTT. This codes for CASRPRQGKNTEAFF.

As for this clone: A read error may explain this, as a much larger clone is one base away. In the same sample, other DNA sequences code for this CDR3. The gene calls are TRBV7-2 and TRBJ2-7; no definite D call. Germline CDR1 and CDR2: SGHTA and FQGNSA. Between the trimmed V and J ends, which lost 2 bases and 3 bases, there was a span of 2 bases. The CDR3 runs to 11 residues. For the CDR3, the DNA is TGTGCCAGCAGCTTAAGCTACGAGCAGTACTTC. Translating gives CASSLSYEQYF.

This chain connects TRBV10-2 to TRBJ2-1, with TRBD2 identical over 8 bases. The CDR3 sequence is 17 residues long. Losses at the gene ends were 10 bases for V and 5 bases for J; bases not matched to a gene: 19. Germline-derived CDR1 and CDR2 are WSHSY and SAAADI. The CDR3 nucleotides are TGCGCCACCCAAGCCATTTTCGGGAGGGCGGGGAACAATGAGCAGTTCTTC. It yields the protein CATQAIFGRAGNNEQFF.

The CDR3 sequence: CASSSAGDSDTQYF. In DNA, the CDR3 is TGTGCCAGCAGTTCGGCGGGAGACAGTGATACGCAGTATTTT. The chain employs TRBV28 and TRBJ2-3; 7 bases map to TRBD2. The J segment lost 6 bases and the V segment lost 4 bases, leaving 7 bases of the junction unmatched. The V gene's germline CDR1 is MDHEN and CDR2 SYDVKM. CDR3 length: 14 amino acids.

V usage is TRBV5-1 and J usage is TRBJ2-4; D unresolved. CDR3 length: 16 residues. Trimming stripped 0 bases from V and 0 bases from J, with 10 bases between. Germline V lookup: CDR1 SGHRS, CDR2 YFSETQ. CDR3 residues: CASSLDPGPAKNIQYF. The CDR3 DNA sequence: TGCGCCAGCAGCTTGGATCCGGGCCCAGCCAAAAACATTCAGTACTTC.

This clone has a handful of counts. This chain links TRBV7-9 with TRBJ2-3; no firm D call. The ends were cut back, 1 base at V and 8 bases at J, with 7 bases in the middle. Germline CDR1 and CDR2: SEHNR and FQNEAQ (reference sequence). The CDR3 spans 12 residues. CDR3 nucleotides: TGTGCCAGCAGCTTAGATCGGTCTACGCAGTATTTT. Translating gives CASSLDRSTQYF.

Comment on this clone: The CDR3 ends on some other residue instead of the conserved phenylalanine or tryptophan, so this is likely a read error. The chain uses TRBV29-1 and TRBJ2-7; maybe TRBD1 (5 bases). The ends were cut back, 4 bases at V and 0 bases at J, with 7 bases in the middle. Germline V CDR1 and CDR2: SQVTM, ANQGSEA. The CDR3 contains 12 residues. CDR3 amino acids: CSVGGGSYEQYL. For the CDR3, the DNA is TGCAGCGTTGGGGGCGGCTCCTACGAGCAGTACTTA.

The CDR3: CASAGQGEYEQYF. CDR3 nucleotides: TGTGCCAGCGCTGGACAGGGAGAATACGAGCAGTACTTC. This chain joins TRBV18 and TRBJ2-7; the match to TRBD1 covers 8 bases. The CDR3 loop spans 13 amino acids. The V gene end was trimmed by 8 bases and the J gene end by 4 bases; junction bases not matched to a gene: 7. Germline-derived CDR1 and CDR2 are KGHSH and LQKENI.

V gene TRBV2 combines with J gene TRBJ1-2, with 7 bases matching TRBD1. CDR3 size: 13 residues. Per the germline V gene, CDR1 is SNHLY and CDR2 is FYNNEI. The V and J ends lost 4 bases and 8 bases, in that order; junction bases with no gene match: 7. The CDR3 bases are TGTGCCAGCAGTGCCTTACAGGGGACCGGCTACACCTTC. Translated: CASSALQGTGYTF.

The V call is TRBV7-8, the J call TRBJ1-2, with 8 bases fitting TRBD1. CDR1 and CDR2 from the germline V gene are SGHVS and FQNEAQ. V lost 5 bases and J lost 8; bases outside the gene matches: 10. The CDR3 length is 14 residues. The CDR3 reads CASSKARQGYGYTF. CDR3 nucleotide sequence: TGTGCCAGCAGCAAGGCAAGACAGGGGTACGGCTACACCTTC.

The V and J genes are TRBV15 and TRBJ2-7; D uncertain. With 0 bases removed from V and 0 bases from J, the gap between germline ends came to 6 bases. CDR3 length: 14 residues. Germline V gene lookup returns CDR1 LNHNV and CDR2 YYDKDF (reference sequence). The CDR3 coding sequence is TGTGCCACCAGCAGAGATCCAGCCTCCTACGAGCAGTACTTC. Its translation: CATSRDPASYEQYF.

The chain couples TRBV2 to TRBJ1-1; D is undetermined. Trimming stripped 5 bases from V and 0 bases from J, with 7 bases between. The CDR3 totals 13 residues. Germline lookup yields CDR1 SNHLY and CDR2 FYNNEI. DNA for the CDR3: TGTGCCAGCAGTCGGGGAATGAACACTGAAGCTTTCTTT. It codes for CASSRGMNTEAFF.

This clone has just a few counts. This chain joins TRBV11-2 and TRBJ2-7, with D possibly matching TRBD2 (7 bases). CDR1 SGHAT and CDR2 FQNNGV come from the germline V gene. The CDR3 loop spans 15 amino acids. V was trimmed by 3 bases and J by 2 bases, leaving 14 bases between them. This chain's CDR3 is CASSLFHGGPYEQYF. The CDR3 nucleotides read TGTGCCAGCAGCTTGTTCCACGGGGGGCCCTACGAGCAGTACTTC.

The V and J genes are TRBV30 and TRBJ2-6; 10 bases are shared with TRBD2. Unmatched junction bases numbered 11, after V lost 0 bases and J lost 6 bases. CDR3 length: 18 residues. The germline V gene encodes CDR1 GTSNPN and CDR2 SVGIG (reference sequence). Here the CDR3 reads CAWSVPASGSLLANVLTF. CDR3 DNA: TGTGCCTGGAGTGTACCCGCTAGCGGGAGCCTCCTGGCCAACGTCCTGACTTTC.

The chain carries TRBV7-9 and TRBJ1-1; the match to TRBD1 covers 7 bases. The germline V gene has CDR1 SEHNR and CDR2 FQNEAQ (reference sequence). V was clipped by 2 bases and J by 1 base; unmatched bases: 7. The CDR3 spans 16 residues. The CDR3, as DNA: TGTGCCAGCAGCTTAAGTCCAGACAGGGAGAACACTGAAGCTTTCTTT. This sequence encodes CASSLSPDRENTEAFF.

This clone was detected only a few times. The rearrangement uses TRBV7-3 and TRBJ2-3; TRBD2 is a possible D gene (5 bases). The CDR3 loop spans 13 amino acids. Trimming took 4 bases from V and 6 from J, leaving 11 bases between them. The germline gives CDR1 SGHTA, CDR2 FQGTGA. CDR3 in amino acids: CASSSAPGDTQYF. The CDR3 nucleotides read TGTGCCAGCAGCTCCGCCCCGGGGGATACGCAGTATTTT.

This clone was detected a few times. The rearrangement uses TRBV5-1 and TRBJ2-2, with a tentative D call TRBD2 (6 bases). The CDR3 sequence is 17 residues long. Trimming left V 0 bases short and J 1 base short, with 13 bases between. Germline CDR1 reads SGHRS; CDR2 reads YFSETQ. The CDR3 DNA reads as TGCGCCAGCAGCTTGGTACTTAGCGGACTGAACACCGGGGAGCTGTTTTTT. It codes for CASSLVLSGLNTGELFF.

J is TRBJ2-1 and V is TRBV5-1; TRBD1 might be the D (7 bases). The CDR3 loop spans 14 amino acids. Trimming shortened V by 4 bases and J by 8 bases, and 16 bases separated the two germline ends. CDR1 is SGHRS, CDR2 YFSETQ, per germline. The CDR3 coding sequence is TGCGCCAGCAGCCGGGACGGAGGGGGCGATGAGCAGTTCTTC. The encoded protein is CASSRDGGGDEQFF.

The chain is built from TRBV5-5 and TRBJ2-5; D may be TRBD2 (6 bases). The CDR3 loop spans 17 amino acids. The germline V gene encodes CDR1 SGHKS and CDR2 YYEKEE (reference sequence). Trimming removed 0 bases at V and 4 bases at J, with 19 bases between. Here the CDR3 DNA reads TGTGCCAGCAGCTTGGATAGGGCGGGACGGGGAATAGAGACCCAGTACTTC. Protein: CASSLDRAGRGIETQYF. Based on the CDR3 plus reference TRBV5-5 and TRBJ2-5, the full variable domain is DAGVTQSPTHLIKTRGQQVTLRCSPISGHKSVSWYQQVLGQGPQFIFQYYEKEERGRGNFPDRFSARQFPNYSSELNVNALLLGDSALYLCASSLDRAGRGIETQYFGPGTRLLVL.

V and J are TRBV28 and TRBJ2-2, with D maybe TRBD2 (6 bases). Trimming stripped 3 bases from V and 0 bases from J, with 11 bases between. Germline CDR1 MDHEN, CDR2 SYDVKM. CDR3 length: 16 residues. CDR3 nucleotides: TGTGCCAGCAGTTTCGATCGGGGGACGAACACCGGGGAGCTGTTTTTT. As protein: CASSFDRGTNTGELFF.

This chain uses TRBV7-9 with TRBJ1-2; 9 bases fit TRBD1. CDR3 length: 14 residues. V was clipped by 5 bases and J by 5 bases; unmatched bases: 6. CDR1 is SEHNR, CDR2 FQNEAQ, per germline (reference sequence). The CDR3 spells CASSQEDRGYGYTF. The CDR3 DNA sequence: TGTGCCAGCAGCCAAGAGGACAGGGGTTATGGCTACACCTTC. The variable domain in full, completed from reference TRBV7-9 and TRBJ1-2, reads DTGVSQNPRHKITKRGQNVTFRCDPISEHNRLYWYRQTLGQGPEFLTYFQNEAQLEKSRLLSDRFSAERPKGSFSTLEIQRTEQGDSAMYLCASSQEDRGYGYTFGSGTRLTVV.

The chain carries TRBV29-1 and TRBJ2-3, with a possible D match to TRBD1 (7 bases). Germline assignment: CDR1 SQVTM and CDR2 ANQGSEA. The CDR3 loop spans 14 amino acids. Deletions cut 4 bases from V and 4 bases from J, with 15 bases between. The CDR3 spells CSVVNRGGADTQYF. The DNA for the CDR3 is TGCAGCGTTGTTAACAGGGGAGGTGCAGATACGCAGTATTTT.